The T cell receptor (beta chain) described here comes from a study of technical replicates of blood from a handful of donors. This clone was counted a single time. With 1 base clipped from V and 5 bases from J, the junction kept 8 bases outside the gene matches. The length of the CDR3 is 16 residues. Germline assignment: CDR1 MGHRA and CDR2 YSYEKL. Libraries were prepared by immunoSEQ multiplex PCR; TCRdb keeps only in-frame clonotypes and omits some of them. Among 100,000 or so clones, around 95% were seen once, and the ten largest hold more than 0.2%. J is TRBJ2-1 and V is TRBV4-1; TRBD2 matches at 7 bases. This TCR came from a human donor in good health. Material: T cells isolated from PBMCs. The CDR3 reads CASSQVRGVGNNEQFF. CDR3 nucleotide sequence: TGCGCCAGCAGCCAAGTTCGGGGGGTCGGGAACAATGAGCAGTTCTTC.